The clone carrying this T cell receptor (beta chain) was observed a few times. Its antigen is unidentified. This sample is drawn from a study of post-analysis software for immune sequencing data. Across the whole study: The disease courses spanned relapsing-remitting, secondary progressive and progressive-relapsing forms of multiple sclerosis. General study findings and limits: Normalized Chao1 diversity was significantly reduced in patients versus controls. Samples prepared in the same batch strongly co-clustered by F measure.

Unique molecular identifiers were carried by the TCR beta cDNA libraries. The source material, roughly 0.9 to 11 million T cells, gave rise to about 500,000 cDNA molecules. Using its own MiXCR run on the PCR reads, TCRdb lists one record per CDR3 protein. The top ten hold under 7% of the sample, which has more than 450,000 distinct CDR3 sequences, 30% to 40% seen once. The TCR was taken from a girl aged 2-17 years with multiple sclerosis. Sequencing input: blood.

The CDR3 here is CASSYPPPSSGGAHEQFF. Here the CDR3 DNA reads TGTGCCAGCAGTTACCCACCTCCTTCTAGCGGGGGGGCCCATGAGCAGTTCTTC. The chain employs TRBV6-5 and TRBJ2-1; 12 bases are a match to TRBD2. V shed 2 bases, J shed 8 bases, and the junction held 13 bases outside the gene matches. Germline V lookup: CDR1 MNHEY, CDR2 SVGAGI. The CDR3 has 18 residues.